This T cell receptor (beta chain) appears in the sequencing data of a study of blood T cell repertoires in COVID-19. Study as a whole: Italy, Spain and the United States were the sources of the convalescent and acute COVID-19 samples. Sources were T cells, B-cell-depleted T cells, or PBMCs; the material itself was cDNA or gDNA.

In the authors' methods: Counts of nucleated cells, estimated from reference gene primer amplification, were obtained. The protocol was immunoSEQ multiplex PCR, while the TCRdb copy is restricted to in-frame clones and leaves out a portion. V, J and clone size are those of that table, while D and trimming were read from the DNA. In the table there are fewer than 200,000 clones, approximately 74% of which are singletons. Germline V gene data show CDR1 as SGHRS and CDR2 as YFSETQ. CDR3 length equals 16 residues. Trimming stripped 0 bases from V and 4 bases from J, with 16 bases between. The specimen was peripheral blood. The chain uses TRBV5-1 and TRBJ2-5, with D possibly matching TRBD2 (6 bases). The sequence came from a woman of 80 years or more with acute or convalescent COVID-19. CDR3 sequence (DNA): TGCGCCAGCAGCTTGGGATTAGGAGGGACGGCAGAGACCCAGTACTTC. Encoded protein: CASSLGLGGTAETQYF.